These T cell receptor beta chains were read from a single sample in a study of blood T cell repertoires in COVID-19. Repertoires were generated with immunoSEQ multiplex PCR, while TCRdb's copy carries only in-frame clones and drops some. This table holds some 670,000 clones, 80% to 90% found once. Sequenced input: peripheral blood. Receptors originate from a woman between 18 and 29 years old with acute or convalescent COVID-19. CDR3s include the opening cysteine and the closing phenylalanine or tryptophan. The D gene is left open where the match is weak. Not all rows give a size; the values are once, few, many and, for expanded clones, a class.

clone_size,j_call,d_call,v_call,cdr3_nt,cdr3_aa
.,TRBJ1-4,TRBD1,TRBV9,TGTGCCAGCTCCATAGACAGGGGGCGCCGTGAAAAACTGTTTTTT,CASSIDRGRREKLFF
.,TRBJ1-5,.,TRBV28,TGTGCCAGCAGTTTAGAATCGGGGAACCATAATCAGCCCCAGCATTTT,CASSLESGNHNQPQHF
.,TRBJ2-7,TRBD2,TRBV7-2,TGTGCCAGCAGCTCCGGGACTAGCCCCTCCTACGAGCAGTACTTC,CASSSGTSPSYEQYF
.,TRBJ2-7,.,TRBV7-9,TGTGCCAGCAGCCGACAGTTATACGAGCAGTACTTC,CASSRQLYEQYF
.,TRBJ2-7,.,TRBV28,TGTGCCAGCAGTTCCTTAAGGGGCTACGAGCAGTACTTC,CASSSLRGYEQYF
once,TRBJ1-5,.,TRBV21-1,TGTGCCAGCAGCAAAGGAGGCTTTTTAGGGGGCAATCAGCCCCAGCATTTT,CASSKGGFLGGNQPQHF
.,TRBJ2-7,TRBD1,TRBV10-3,TGTGCCATCAGTGAGGGCAGGGGACAGACCTACGAGCAGTACTTC,CAISEGRGQTYEQYF
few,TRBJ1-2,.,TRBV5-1,TGCGCCAGCAGCTTGCAGGTGCCGAACTATGGCTACACCTTC,CASSLQVPNYGYTF
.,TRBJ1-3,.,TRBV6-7,TGTGCCAGCAGCCAGGGTCCCTCTGGAAACACCATATATTTT,CASSQGPSGNTIYF
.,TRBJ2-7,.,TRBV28,TGTGCCAGCAGTCCTACCTGGTCTCTCGCTGCGGTCTCCTACGAGCAGTACTTC,CASSPTWSLAAVSYEQYF
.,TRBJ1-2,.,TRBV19,TGTGCCAGTAGTATAGCCGGTTTGAGGAACTATGGCTACACCTTC,CASSIAGLRNYGYTF
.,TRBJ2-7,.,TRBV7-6,TGTGCCAGCAGCTCAACGGTCACCTACGAGCAGTACTTC,CASSSTVTYEQYF
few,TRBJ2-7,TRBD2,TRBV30,TGTGCCTGGAGTGCCCCGCCTGGGACTAGTGTATTCTACGAGCAGTACTTC,CAWSAPPGTSVFYEQYF
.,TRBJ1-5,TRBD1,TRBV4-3,TGCGCCAGCAGCCAAGAGACAGGGCCTCAGCCCCAGCATTTT,CASSQETGPQPQHF
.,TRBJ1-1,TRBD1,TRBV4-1,TGCGCCAGCAGTCAACAGGGGCGGTTGAACACTGAAGCTTTCTTT,CASSQQGRLNTEAFF
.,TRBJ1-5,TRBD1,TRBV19,TGTGCCAGTAGGCGGGACAGGGTGTTTCAGCCCCAGCATTTT,CASRRDRVFQPQHF
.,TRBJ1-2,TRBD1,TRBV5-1,TGCGCCAGCAGCTCGGACAGGGCCAGGTATGGCTACACCTTC,CASSSDRARYGYTF
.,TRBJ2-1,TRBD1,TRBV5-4,TGTGCCAGCAGCGGCATCCGGGACAGCTACAATGAGCAGTTCTTC,CASSGIRDSYNEQFF
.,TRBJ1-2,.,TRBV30,TGTGCCTGGAGTTCTACAACGGTCGGGGGCTACACCTTC,CAWSSTTVGGYTF
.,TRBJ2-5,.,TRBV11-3,TGTGCCAGCAGCTTAGGGAGAACTAGCCGGGAGACCCAGTACTTC,CASSLGRTSRETQYF
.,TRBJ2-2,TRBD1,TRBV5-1,TGCGCCAGCGGACAGGACACCGGGGAGCTGTTTTTT,CASGQDTGELFF
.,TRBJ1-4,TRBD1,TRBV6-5,TGTGCCAGCAGTAAACGACGGGACAGGGGTGAAAAACTGTTTTTT,CASSKRRDRGEKLFF
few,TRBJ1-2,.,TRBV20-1,TGCAGTGCCCGGTCGGATGGCTACACCTTC,CSARSDGYTF
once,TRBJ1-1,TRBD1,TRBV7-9,TGTGCCAGCAGCTTAGCGACAGGGGGCCTGGCTGAAGCTTTCTTT,CASSLATGGLAEAFF
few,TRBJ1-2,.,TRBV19,TGTGCCAGTAGTATAGCAGGGTCTGGCTACACCTTC,CASSIAGSGYTF
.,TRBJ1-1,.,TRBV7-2,TGTGCCAGCAGCTTAGGACACCAGAACACTGAAGCTTTCTTT,CASSLGHQNTEAFF
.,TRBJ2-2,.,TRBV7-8,TGTGCCAGCAGCTTAGGGCAGTGGGAGCTGTTTTTT,CASSLGQWELFF
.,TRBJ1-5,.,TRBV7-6,TGTGCCAGCAGTACCGGACCAGGGCAGCCCCAGCATTTT,CASSTGPGQPQHF
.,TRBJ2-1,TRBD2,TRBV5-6,TGTGCCAGCACCGAGGGACTAGCTACCTACAATGAGCAGTTCTTC,CASTEGLATYNEQFF
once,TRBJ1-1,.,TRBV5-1,TGCGCCAGCAGCCGGCCAGGTGGGAACACTGAAGCTTTCTTT,CASSRPGGNTEAFF
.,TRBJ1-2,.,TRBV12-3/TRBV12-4,TGTGCCAGCGAGAATTCCCAGGGCTATGGCTACACCTTC,CASENSQGYGYTF
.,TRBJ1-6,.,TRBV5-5,TGTGCCAGCAGCGTCGGGTCACCCCTCCACTTT,CASSVGSPLHF
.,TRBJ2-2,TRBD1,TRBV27,TGTGCCAGCAGTTTACCGGCAACCGGGACAGGGCGAACCGGGGAGCTGTTTTTT,CASSLPATGTGRTGELFF
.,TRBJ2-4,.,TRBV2,TGTGCCAGCAGTGGTATGGAGTTAAAAACCTTAGCCAAAAACATTCAGTACTTC,CASSGMELKTLAKNIQYF
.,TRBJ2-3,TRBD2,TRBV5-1,TGCGCCAGCAGCTTGCGCCCTTCAGGGAGGAAAGCGGGGGTCCCAGATACGCAGTATTTT,CASSLRPSGRKAGVPDTQYF
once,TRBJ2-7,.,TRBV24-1,TGTGCCACCAGTGACGCACAGGGAGCCTCCTACGAGCAGTACTTC,CATSDAQGASYEQYF
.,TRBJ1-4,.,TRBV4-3,TGCGCCAGCAGCCAAGTGGGGGGGTACAGTGAAAAACTGTTTTTT,CASSQVGGYSEKLFF
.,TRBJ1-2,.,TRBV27,TGTGCCAGCAGTTTATTCCCGTCCTCCAACTATGGCTACACCTTC,CASSLFPSSNYGYTF
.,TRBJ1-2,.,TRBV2,TGTGCCAGCAGTGAAGCCCGCTATGGCTACACCTTC,CASSEARYGYTF
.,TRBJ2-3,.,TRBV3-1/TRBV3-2,TGTGCCAGCAGCCCCAGGCACGTCGGTAGCACAGATACGCAGTATTTT,CASSPRHVGSTDTQYF
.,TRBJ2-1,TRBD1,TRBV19,TGTGCCAGTAGTATTAGGGGGACAGCCTACAATGAGCAGTTCTTC,CASSIRGTAYNEQFF
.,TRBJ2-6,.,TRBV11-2,TGTGCCAGCAGCTTCCAGGGTCTGGGGCCGACTTTC,CASSFQGLGPTF
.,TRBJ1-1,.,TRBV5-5,TGTGCCAGCAGCCCAGGAGGAGAAAGCACGGCTTTCTTT,CASSPGGESTAFF
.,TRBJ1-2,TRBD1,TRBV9,TGTGCCAGCAGCGACGAGGGACAGGCCTCTAACTATGGCTACACCTTC,CASSDEGQASNYGYTF
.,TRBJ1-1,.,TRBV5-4,TGTGCCAGCAGCTTGGGAGGGCGAGGCACTGAAGCTTTCTTT,CASSLGGRGTEAFF
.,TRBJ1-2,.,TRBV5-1,TGCGCCAGCAGCCCGGGGGGGGCAGCTAACTATGGCTACACCTTC,CASSPGGAANYGYTF
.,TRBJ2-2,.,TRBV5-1,TGCGCCAGCAGCTGGGAGGCCAGGAGCACCGGGGAGCTGTTTTTT,CASSWEARSTGELFF
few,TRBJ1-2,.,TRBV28,TGTGCCAGCAGTTTCGCGGCCAGCTATGGCTACACCTTC,CASSFAASYGYTF
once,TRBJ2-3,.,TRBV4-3,TGCGCCAGCAGCCAAGACCCAGGGCCCTCCACAGATACGCAGTATTTT,CASSQDPGPSTDTQYF
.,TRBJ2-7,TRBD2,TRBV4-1,TGCGCCAGCAGTCGGGGGGGCGAGTCCTACGAGCAGTACTTC,CASSRGGESYEQYF
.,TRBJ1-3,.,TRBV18,TGTGCCAGCTCCCCCGGGACAGGAAACACCATATATTTT,CASSPGTGNTIYF
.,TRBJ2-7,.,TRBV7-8,TGTGCCAGCAGCTTCCGAGGAGAGCAGTACTTC,CASSFRGEQYF
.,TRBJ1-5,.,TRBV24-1,TGTGCCACCAGTGAAGGGCAGGGAGGTCAGCCCCAGCATTTT,CATSEGQGGQPQHF
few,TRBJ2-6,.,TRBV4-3,TGCGCCAGCAGCCAGGGCGCCGGGGGCTCTGGGGCCAACGTCCTGACTTTC,CASSQGAGGSGANVLTF
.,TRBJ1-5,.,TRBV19,TGTGCCAGTAGTCCCGGACGGTCCGGGGGTCAGCCCCAGCATTTT,CASSPGRSGGQPQHF
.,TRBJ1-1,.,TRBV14,TGTGCCAGCAGCCTCAGGGCCACTGAAGCTTTCTTT,CASSLRATEAFF
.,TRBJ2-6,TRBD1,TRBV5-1,TGCGCCAGCAGTTCGACAGGGCGGCCCGGGGCCAACGTCCTGACTTTC,CASSSTGRPGANVLTF
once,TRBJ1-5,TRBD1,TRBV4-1,TGCGCCAGCAGCCCGGGGACAGGGGTAAATCAGCCCCAGCATTTT,CASSPGTGVNQPQHF
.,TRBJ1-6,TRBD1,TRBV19,TGTGCCAGTAGTAGCCGGGACAGGGGTTCACCCCTCCACTTT,CASSSRDRGSPLHF